Listed below are T cell receptor beta chains from one sample, sequenced in a study of T-cell memory formation after mild COVID-19. Each CDR3 protein gets one entry after TCRdb re-called the 5' RACE reads with MiXCR. The sample lists some 450,000 distinct CDR3 sequences, more than 15% occurring once. Sequenced sample: PBMCs or a T cell subset sorted from them (not recorded which). These TCRs come from a man between 18 and 35 years old who had mild COVID-19 (a few samples of this study predate the infection). Cell type and time point are not known. CDR3s include the opening cysteine and the closing phenylalanine or tryptophan. A D gene is named only where the DNA matches it firmly. Clone sizes are given selectively: once, few, many, or a class where the clone is expanded.

d_call j_call clone_size v_call cdr3_aa cdr3_nt
TRBD2 TRBJ2-5 NA TRBV6-5 CASGPASGNVWKETQYF TGTGCCAGCGGTCCCGCTAGCGGGAACGTCTGGAAAGAGACCCAGTACTTC
TRBD1 TRBJ1-5 NA TRBV6-2/TRBV6-3 CASSSPGTGQNQPQHF TGTGCCAGCAGCTCCCCCGGGACAGGGCAGAATCAGCCCCAGCATTTT
NA TRBJ2-5 NA TRBV21-1 CASSKGLASGRQETQYF TGTGCCAGCAGCAAAGGCCTGGCTAGCGGGCGACAAGAGACCCAGTACTTC
NA TRBJ2-3 few TRBV11-2 CASSLGPGRDGDTQYF TGTGCCAGCAGCTTGGGGCCAGGGCGAGATGGGGATACGCAGTATTTT
TRBD1 TRBJ2-5 NA TRBV5-1 CASSLSDRGRETQYF TGCGCCAGCAGTTTATCGGACAGGGGGCGAGAGACCCAGTACTTC
TRBD1 TRBJ2-5 few TRBV7-9 CASSFGNRGETQYF TGTGCCAGCAGCTTTGGGAACAGGGGAGAGACCCAGTACTTC
TRBD1 TRBJ1-1 few TRBV4-1 CASSQSWPPGQKSKNTEAFF TGCGCCAGCAGCCAAAGCTGGCCTCCGGGACAGAAGAGTAAGAACACTGAAGCTTTCTTT
NA TRBJ1-1 few TRBV9 CASSRGRGNTEAFF TGTGCCAGCAGCCGGGGCAGGGGGAACACTGAAGCTTTCTTT
TRBD1 TRBJ2-7 many TRBV30 CAWGTGYEQYF TGTGCCTGGGGGACAGGCTACGAGCAGTACTTC
TRBD2 TRBJ2-3 NA TRBV27 CASSELRLAPDTQYF TGTGCCAGCAGCGAATTACGACTAGCGCCAGATACGCAGTATTTT